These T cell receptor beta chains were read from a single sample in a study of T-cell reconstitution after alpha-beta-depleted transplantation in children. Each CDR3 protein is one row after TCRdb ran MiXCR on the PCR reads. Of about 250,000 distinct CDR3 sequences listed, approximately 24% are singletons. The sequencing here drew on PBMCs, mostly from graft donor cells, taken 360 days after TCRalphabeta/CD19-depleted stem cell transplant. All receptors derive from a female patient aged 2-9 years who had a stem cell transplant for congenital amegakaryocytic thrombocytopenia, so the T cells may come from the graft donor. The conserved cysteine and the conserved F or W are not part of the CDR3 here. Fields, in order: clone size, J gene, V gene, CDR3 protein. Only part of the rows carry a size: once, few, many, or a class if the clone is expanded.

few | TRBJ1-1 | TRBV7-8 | ASSLVGFEAF
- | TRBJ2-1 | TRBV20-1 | SAALTSGGSQYNEQF
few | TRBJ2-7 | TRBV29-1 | SVGNRDGGTY
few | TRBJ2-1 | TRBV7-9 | ASSIGLLYNEQF
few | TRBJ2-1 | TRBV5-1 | ASSSGQVYNEQF
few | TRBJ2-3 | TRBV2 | ASRTGVTDTQY
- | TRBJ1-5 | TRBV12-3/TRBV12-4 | ASSGGTGAQPQH
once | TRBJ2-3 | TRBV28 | ASSFAGDPDTQY
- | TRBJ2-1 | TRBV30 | AWAGDRAYNEQF
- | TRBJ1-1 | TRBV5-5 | ASSPPHHWAEAF
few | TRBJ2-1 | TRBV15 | ATSRVTLIGYNEQF
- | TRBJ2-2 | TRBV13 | ASSLDPQIGTGELF
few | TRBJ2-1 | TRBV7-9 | ASSMGQGVEQF
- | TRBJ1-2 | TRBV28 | ASSPTTGNYGYT
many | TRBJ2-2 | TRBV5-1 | ASSFRWWENTGELF
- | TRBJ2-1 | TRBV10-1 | ASSEYAGDYNEQF
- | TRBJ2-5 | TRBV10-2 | ASHEGLGVAETQY
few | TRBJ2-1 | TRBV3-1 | ASSQDKIAGGRNEQF
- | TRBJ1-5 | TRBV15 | ATSREGGPKQPQH
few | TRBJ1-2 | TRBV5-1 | ASSFDSFNYGYT
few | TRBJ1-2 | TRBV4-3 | ASSQDKYYGYT
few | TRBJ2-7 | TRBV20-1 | SATIPGPSDEQY
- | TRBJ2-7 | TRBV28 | ASSPRDGTYEQY
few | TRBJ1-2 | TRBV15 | ATSTPEGGVYGYT
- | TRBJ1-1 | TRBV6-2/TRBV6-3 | AITRDRAGNTEAF
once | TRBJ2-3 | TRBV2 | ASSARLQGTDTQY
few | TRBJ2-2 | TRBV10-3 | AISETGRPNTGELF
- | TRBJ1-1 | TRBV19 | ASSIWTGNTEAF
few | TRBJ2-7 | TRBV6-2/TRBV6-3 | ASSAPNEQY
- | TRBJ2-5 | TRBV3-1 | ASSQVLGAYQETQY
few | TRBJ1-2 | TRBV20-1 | SARDMNNYGYT
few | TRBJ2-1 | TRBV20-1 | SATRAREQF
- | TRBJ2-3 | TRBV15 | ATSRDISHTQY
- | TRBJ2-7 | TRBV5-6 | ASSRSGRASYEQY
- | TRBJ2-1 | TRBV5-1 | ASSGYQGPLYNEQF
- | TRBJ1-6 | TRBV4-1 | ASSQTTDRGYSPLH
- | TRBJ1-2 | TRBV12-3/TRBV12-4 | ASSLSGQGGGYT
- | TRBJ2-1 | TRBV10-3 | AIRTSGDGNEQF
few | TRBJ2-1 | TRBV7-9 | ASSPSRSPSFYNEQF
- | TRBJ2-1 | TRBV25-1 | ASSEGTSVHEQF
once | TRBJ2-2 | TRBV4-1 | ASTSRERANTGELF
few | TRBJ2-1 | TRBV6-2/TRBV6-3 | ASKVWSEQF
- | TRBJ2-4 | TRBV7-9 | ASSGSQAKNIQY
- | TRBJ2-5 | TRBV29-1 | SAGGLARGETQY
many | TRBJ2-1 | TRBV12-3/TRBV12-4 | ASSLQGGSYNEQF
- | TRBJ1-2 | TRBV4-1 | ASSQVLGVNYGYT
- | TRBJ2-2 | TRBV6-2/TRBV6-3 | ASSYPDQLGQLNTGELF
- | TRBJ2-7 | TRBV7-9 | ASSLSPVNYEQY
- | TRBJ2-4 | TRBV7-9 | ASSLFAVGQAKNIQY
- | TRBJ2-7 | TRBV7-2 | ASSLGAPITYEQY
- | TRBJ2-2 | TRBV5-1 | ASSLEEPYTGELF
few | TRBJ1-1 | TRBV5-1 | ASSFRQMNTEAF
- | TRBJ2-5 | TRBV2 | ASKDARGETQY
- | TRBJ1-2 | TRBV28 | ASRSRDRDGYT
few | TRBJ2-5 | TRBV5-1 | ASSLVHPQETQY
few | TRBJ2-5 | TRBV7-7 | ASSLNRGREETQY
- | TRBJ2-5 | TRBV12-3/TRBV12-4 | ASRTGGGTQY